Listed below are T cell receptor beta chains from one sample, sequenced in a study of T-cell memory formation after mild COVID-19. Each CDR3 protein is one row after TCRdb ran MiXCR on the 5' RACE reads. Of 250,000 to 300,000 distinct CDR3 sequences in the sample, roughly 17% were seen once. The sequencing sample was made of PBMCs or a T cell subset sorted from them (not recorded which). The origin of the receptors is a man aged 18 to 30 who had mild COVID-19 (a few samples of this study predate the infection). Cell type and time point are not known. Each CDR3 is given with its conserved first and last residue. D genes are given only for firm matches. Clone size is stated in some rows and not others, as once, few, many or a class when expanded.

J,size,D,V,CDR3,DNA
TRBJ2-7,many,-,TRBV24-1,CATSDFDTYEQYF,TGTGCCACCAGTGATTTCGACACGTACGAGCAGTACTTC
TRBJ2-3,few,-,TRBV6-5,CASSPARGATDTQYF,TGTGCCAGCAGCCCGGCCCGGGGGGCTACAGATACGCAGTATTTT
TRBJ2-2,-,-,TRBV7-9,CASSFAGGNTGELFF,TGTGCCAGCAGCTTTGCCGGCGGGAACACCGGGGAGCTGTTTTTT
TRBJ1-6,few,TRBD1,TRBV2,CASRGDSPSPLHF,TGTGCCAGCAGGGGGGACAGCCCTTCACCCCTCCACTTT
TRBJ1-1,-,-,TRBV7-2,CASSLGRVTEAFF,TGTGCCAGCAGCTTAGGGCGGGTCACTGAAGCTTTCTTT
TRBJ2-2,-,TRBD2,TRBV10-3,CATTPGLAATGELFF,TGTGCCACAACGCCGGGACTAGCGGCCACCGGGGAGCTGTTTTTT
TRBJ2-5,-,TRBD1,TRBV7-2,CASSQRTGQGTQYF,TGTGCCAGCAGTCAGAGGACAGGGCAGGGGACCCAGTACTTC
TRBJ2-2,few,-,TRBV5-1,CASSFKTANTGELFF,TGCGCCAGCAGCTTTAAGACAGCCAACACCGGGGAGCTGTTTTTT
TRBJ1-1,many,TRBD1,TRBV3-1,CASRTLGQGNTEAFF,TGTGCCAGCAGGACCCTTGGACAGGGAAACACTGAAGCTTTCTTT
TRBJ2-3,-,-,TRBV20-1,CSAPGSRTDTQYF,TGCAGTGCCCCGGGCTCCCGCACAGATACGCAGTATTTT
TRBJ2-3,-,TRBD2,TRBV30,CAYSSGVSTDTQYF,TGTGCCTACTCTAGCGGAGTTAGCACAGATACGCAGTATTTT
TRBJ1-2,many,-,TRBV28,CASSSGDYGYTF,TGTGCCAGCAGTTCAGGGGATTATGGCTACACCTTC
TRBJ1-1,-,-,TRBV6-2/TRBV6-3,CASSYTKTNTEAFF,TGTGCCAGCAGTTACACGAAAACCAACACTGAAGCTTTCTTT
TRBJ1-1,few,-,TRBV16,CASSQSSGLHRAFF,TGTGCCAGCAGCCAATCGTCAGGGCTCCACCGTGCTTTCTTT
TRBJ2-1,-,TRBD2,TRBV30,CAWSPGGRQFF,TGTGCCTGGAGTCCCGGGGGGAGGCAGTTCTTC
TRBJ2-3,few,TRBD2,TRBV7-2,CASTKRGGDTDTQYF,TGTGCCAGCACCAAACGGGGGGGCGACACAGATACGCAGTATTTT
TRBJ2-6,-,-,TRBV5-1,CASSRPRGEANVLTF,TGCGCCAGCAGCCGTCCACGGGGAGAAGCCAACGTCCTGACTTTC
TRBJ2-5,few,-,TRBV7-9,CASSLFPPGAQETQYF,TGTGCCAGCAGCTTATTTCCCCCAGGGGCTCAAGAGACCCAGTACTTC
TRBJ1-2,-,-,TRBV7-2,CASSLVGGSGYTF,TGTGCCAGCAGCTTAGTGGGCGGGTCAGGCTACACCTTC
TRBJ1-5,-,TRBD1,TRBV3-1,CASSQGLQGDQPQHF,TGTGCCAGCAGCCAAGGTTTACAGGGGGATCAGCCCCAGCATTTT
TRBJ1-2,few,-,TRBV7-2,CASRSTDRYPMGYTF,TGTGCCAGCAGATCGACAGACCGGTACCCTATGGGCTACACCTTC
TRBJ2-5,few,-,TRBV12-3/TRBV12-4,CASSSVQTRFQETQYF,TGTGCCAGCAGTTCCGTACAGACAAGATTCCAAGAGACCCAGTACTTC
TRBJ1-1,-,-,TRBV5-1,CASSLTKPDTEAFF,TGCGCCAGCAGCTTGACAAAGCCGGACACTGAAGCTTTCTTT
TRBJ2-7,-,-,TRBV5-1,CASSLFPGSYEQYF,TGCGCCAGCAGCTTGTTTCCGGGCTCCTACGAGCAGTACTTC
TRBJ1-2,few,-,TRBV15,CATSRDLGGVYGYTF,TGTGCCACCAGCAGAGATCTTGGGGGCGTCTATGGCTACACCTTC
TRBJ2-2,few,-,TRBV6-1,CASSEELANTGELFF,TGTGCCAGCAGTGAAGAACTAGCGAACACCGGGGAGCTGTTTTTT
TRBJ2-2,-,TRBD1,TRBV12-3/TRBV12-4,CASSPRTGAVTGELFF,TGTGCCAGCAGTCCGAGGACAGGGGCGGTCACCGGGGAGCTGTTTTTT
TRBJ2-7,-,-,TRBV20-1,CSARFPGYYEQYF,TGCAGTGCTAGGTTTCCGGGGTACTACGAGCAGTACTTC
TRBJ2-7,-,-,TRBV27,CASSFQGGTYEQYF,TGTGCCAGCAGTTTCCAGGGGGGCACCTACGAGCAGTACTTC
TRBJ2-4,-,-,TRBV4-1,CASSHPDEGNIQYF,TGCGCCAGCAGCCACCCTGATGAGGGAAACATTCAGTACTTC
TRBJ2-7,-,-,TRBV5-1,CASSLVAGRSSEQYF,TGCGCCAGCAGCTTGGTTGCCGGGAGAAGCTCCGAGCAGTACTTC
TRBJ2-3,many,TRBD1,TRBV5-1,CASSSQGQTDTQYF,TGCGCCAGCAGCTCCCAGGGACAGACAGATACGCAGTATTTT
TRBJ1-6,-,-,TRBV12-3/TRBV12-4,CASSTGSIIHPLHF,TGTGCCAGCAGTACAGGTTCTATAATTCACCCCCTCCACTTT
TRBJ1-1,few,TRBD1,TRBV6-2/TRBV6-3,CASRGTGQVGPEAFF,TGTGCCAGCAGAGGAACGGGACAGGTGGGTCCTGAAGCTTTCTTT
TRBJ2-7,few,TRBD2,TRBV7-2,CASSDIAGNYEQYF,TGTGCCAGCAGCGATATAGCGGGGAACTACGAGCAGTACTTC
TRBJ2-5,-,-,TRBV6-2/TRBV6-3,CASSFKLQGGGETQYF,TGTGCCAGCAGTTTCAAACTACAGGGCGGAGGAGAGACCCAGTACTTC
TRBJ2-2,-,TRBD1,TRBV7-7,CASSLTEDRVMSGELFF,TGTGCTAGCAGCTTGACCGAGGACAGGGTTATGTCCGGGGAGCTGTTTTTT
TRBJ1-2,-,-,TRBV20-1,CSARDIVSYGYTF,TGCAGTGCTAGAGATATAGTGAGCTATGGCTACACCTTC
TRBJ2-1,many,-,TRBV20-1,CSALGRMSYNEQFF,TGCAGTGCTCTCGGACGGATGTCCTACAATGAGCAGTTCTTC
TRBJ2-6,few,TRBD1,TRBV6-5,CASSYWGQLSGANVLTF,TGTGCCAGCAGTTACTGGGGACAGCTCTCTGGGGCCAACGTCCTGACTTTC
TRBJ2-1,few,-,TRBV7-2,CASSRRLGAYNEQFF,TGTGCCAGCAGCCGTAGACTGGGAGCCTACAATGAGCAGTTCTTC
TRBJ2-2,-,-,TRBV19,CASSITEYTGELFF,TGTGCCAGTAGCATAACTGAGTACACCGGGGAGCTGTTTTTT
TRBJ2-7,-,TRBD1,TRBV5-1,CASSATGARTYEQYF,TGCGCCAGCAGCGCTACAGGGGCCCGTACCTACGAGCAGTACTTC
TRBJ2-6,few,-,TRBV9,CASSVLPSGANVLTF,TGTGCCAGCAGCGTACTACCATCTGGGGCCAACGTCCTGACTTTC
TRBJ2-1,-,-,TRBV24-1,CATSEAGHHNEQFF,TGTGCCACCAGTGAAGCGGGACATCACAATGAGCAGTTCTTC